The 3 T cell receptor beta chains below come from one sample, sequenced in a study of blood T cell repertoires in COVID-19 (dated by TCRdb to 2018 to 2021). The method was the immunoSEQ multiplex PCR assay. What TCRdb holds here is the immuneACCESS table cut down to in-frame rearrangements. Part of the clones is not present; checked against another copy, under half of the missing clones reflect an unresolved V gene, and the others are unexplained. The sample table shows 130,000 to 150,000 clones, and approximately 85% are seen once. The top ten clones comprise approximately 8% of the sample. The sample comprised peripheral blood. The receptors come from a woman aged 55-69 years with COVID-19, enrolled during active disease.

This chain uses TRBV13 with TRBJ2-7, with a weak D call TRBD1 (6 bases). V shed 4 bases and J shed 7 bases, with 14 bases lying between them. Germline assignment: CDR1 PRHDT and CDR2 FYEKMQ (reference sequence). This CDR3 is built from 13 residues. The chain's CDR3 is CASSSTGLWEQYF. The CDR3 nucleotides are TGTGCCAGCAGCTCCACAGGGCTCTGGGAGCAGTACTTC.

V and J are TRBV7-2 and TRBJ1-2, with D perhaps matching TRBD1 (6 bases). CDR1 is SGHTA, CDR2 FQGNSA, per germline. The ends were cut back, 6 bases at V and 5 bases at J, with 13 bases in the middle. This CDR3 region has 13 residues. CDR3 loop: CASSWTELYGYTF. DNA of the CDR3: TGTGCCAGCAGTTGGACAGAGCTATATGGCTACACCTTC.

V usage is TRBV5-1 and J usage is TRBJ2-7, with 10 bases matching TRBD2. This CDR3 is built from 15 residues. Germline trimming cut 5 bases from V and 5 bases from J; bases unmatched to any gene: 10. Germline CDR1 is SGHRS and CDR2 is YFSETQ. In DNA, the CDR3 is TGCGCCAGCAGTTCAGGTAGCGGGGGGCTAAACGAGCAGTACTTC. Protein: CASSSGSGGLNEQYF.